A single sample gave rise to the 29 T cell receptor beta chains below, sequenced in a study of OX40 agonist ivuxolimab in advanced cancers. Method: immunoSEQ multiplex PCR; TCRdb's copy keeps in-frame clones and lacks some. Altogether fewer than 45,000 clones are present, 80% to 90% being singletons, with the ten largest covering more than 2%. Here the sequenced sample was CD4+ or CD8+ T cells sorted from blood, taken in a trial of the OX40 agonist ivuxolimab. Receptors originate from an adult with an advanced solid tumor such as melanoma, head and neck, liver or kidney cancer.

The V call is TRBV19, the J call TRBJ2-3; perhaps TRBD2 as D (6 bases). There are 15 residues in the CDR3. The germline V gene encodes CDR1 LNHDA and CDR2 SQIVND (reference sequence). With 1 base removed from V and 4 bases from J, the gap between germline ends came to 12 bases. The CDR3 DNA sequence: TGTGCCAGTAGTATAGCCGGGAGAACTTCAGATACGCAGTATTTT. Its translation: CASSIAGRTSDTQYF.

CDR3 protein: CASSFTEAYGYTF. CDR3 DNA sequence: TGTGCCAGCAGCTTTACGGAAGCCTATGGCTACACCTTC. The chain is built from TRBV5-6 and TRBJ1-2; D ambiguous. V was cut by 2 bases and J by 4 bases, with 9 bases left in between. The V gene's germline CDR1 is SGHDT and CDR2 YYEEEE. The CDR3 spans 13 residues.

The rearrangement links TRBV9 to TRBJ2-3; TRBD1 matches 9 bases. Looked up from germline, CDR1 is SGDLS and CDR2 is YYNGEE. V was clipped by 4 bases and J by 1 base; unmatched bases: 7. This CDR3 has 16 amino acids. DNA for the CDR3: TGTGCCAGCAGCCTCCACAGGGGGCCGGGCACAGATACGCAGTATTTT. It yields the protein CASSLHRGPGTDTQYF.

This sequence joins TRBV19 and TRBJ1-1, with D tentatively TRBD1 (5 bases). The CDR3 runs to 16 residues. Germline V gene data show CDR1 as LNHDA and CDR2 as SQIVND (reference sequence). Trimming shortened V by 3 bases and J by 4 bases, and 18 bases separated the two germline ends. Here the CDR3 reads CASSIRRQGLGTEAFF. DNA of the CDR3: TGTGCCAGTAGTATCCGGAGGCAGGGTTTGGGCACTGAAGCTTTCTTT.

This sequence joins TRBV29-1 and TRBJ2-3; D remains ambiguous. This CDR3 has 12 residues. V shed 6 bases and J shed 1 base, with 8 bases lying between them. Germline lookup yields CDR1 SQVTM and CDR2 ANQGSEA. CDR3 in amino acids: CSVVSGTDTQYF. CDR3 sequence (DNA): TGCAGCGTCGTGAGCGGCACAGATACGCAGTATTTT.

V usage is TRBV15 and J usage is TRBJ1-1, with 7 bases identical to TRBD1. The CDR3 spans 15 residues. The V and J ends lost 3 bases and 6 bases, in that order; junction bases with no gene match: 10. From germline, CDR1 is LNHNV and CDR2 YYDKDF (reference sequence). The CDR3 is CATSSSQTGPAEAFF. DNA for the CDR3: TGTGCCACCAGCAGTTCGCAGACAGGGCCCGCTGAAGCTTTCTTT.

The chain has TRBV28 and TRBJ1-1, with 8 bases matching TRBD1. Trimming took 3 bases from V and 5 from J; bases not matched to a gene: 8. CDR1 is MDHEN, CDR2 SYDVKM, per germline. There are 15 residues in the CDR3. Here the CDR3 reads CASSFNRGSGTEAFF. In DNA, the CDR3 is TGTGCCAGCAGTTTTAACAGGGGGTCGGGGACTGAAGCTTTCTTT.

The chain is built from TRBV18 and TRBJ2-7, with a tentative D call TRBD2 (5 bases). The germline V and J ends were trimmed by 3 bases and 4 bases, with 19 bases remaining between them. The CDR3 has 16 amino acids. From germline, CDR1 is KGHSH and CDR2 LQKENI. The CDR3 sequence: CASSPPGRPKGYEQYF. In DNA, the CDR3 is TGTGCCAGCTCACCCCCGGGAAGACCGAAAGGGTACGAGCAGTACTTC.

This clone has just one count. The CDR3 nucleotides read TGTGCCAGCAGCTTAGAGGGGGGGTACAATGAGCAGTTCTTC. Its protein product is CASSLEGGYNEQFF. The chain recombines TRBV7-9 with TRBJ2-1; D perhaps matches TRBD2 (7 bases). This CDR3 is 14 amino acids long. Germline-derived CDR1 and CDR2 are SEHNR and FQNEAQ (reference sequence). Trimming cost V 1 base and J 4 bases, with 8 bases left between them.

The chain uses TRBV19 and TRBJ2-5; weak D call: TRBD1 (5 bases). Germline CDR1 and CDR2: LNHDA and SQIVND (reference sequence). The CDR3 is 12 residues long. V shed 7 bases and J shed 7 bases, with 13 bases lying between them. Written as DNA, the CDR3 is TGTGCCAGTAATCAGGGTTTTGGGACCCAGTACTTC. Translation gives CASNQGFGTQYF. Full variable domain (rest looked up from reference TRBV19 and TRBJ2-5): DGGITQSPKYLFRKEGQNVTLSCEQNLNHDAMYWYRQDPGQGLRLIYYSQIVNDFQKGDIAEGYSVSREKKESFPLTVTSAQKNPTAFYLCASNQGFGTQYFGPGTRLLVL.

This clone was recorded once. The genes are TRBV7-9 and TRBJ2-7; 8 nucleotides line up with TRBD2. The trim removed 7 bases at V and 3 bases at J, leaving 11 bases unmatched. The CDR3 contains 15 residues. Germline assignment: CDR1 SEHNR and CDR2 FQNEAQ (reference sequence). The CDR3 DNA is TGTGCCAGCACCTCGCTAGCGGGCTGGGGCTACGAGCAGTACTTC. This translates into CASTSLAGWGYEQYF.

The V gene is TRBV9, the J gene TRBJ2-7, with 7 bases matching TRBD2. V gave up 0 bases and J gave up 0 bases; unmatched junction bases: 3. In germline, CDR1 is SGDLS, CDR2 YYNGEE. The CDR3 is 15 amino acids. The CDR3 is CASSVGVAGSYEQYF. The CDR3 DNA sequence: TGTGCCAGCAGCGTAGGGGTAGCGGGCTCCTACGAGCAGTACTTC. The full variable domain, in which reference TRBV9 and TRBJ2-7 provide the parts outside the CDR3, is DSGVTQTPKHLITATGQRVTLRCSPRSGDLSVYWYQQSLDQGLQFLIQYYNGEERAKGNILERFSAQQFPDLHSELNLSSLELGDSALYFCASSVGVAGSYEQYFGPGTRLTVT.

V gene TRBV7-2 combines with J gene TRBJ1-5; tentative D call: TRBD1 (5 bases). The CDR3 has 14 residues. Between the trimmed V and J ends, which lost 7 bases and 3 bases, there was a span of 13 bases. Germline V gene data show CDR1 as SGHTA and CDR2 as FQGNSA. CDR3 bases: TGTGCCAGCACCTCGGGAGGGGCCAATCAGCCCCAGCATTTT. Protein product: CASTSGGANQPQHF.

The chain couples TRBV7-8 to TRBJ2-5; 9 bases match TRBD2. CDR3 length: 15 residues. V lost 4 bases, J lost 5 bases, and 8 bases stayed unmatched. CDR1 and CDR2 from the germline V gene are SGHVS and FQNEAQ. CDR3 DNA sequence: TGTGCCAGCAGCTCCACCGGACTAGCGACGGAGACCCAGTACTTC. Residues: CASSSTGLATETQYF. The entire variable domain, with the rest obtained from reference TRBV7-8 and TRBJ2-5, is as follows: GAGVSQSPRYKVAKRGQDVALRCDPISGHVSLFWYQQALGQGPEFLTYFQNEAQLDKSGLPSDRFFAERPEGSVSTLKIQRTQQEDSAVYLCASSSTGLATETQYFGPGTRLLVL.

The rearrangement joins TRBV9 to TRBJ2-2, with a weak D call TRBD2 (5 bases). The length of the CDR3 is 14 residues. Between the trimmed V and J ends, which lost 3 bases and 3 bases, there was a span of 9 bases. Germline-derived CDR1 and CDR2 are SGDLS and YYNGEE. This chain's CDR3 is CASSALGDTGELFF. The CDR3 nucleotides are TGTGCCAGCAGCGCCCTGGGAGACACCGGGGAGCTGTTTTTT.

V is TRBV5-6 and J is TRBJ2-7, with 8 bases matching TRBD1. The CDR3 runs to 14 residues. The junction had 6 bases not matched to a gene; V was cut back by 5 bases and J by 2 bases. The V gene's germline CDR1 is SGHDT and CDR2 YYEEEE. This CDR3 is CASRPTGGAYEQYF. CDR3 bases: TGTGCCAGCAGACCTACAGGGGGAGCCTACGAGCAGTACTTC.

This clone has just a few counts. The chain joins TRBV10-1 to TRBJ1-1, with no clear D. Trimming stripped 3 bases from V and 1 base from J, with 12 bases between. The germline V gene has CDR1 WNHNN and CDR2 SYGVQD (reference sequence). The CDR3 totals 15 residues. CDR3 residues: CASSDREASNTEAFF. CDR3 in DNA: TGCGCCAGCAGTGATCGCGAGGCCTCGAACACTGAAGCTTTCTTT.

In DNA, the CDR3 is TGTGCCAGCAGCTCTGGCAGCAGGGGCTACACCTTC. This sequence encodes CASSSGSRGYTF. The genes are TRBV7-9 and TRBJ1-2; D remains unclear. The ends were cut back, 4 bases at V and 8 bases at J, with 11 bases in the middle. CDR3 length equals 12 residues. CDR1 and CDR2 (germline): SEHNR, FQNEAQ (reference sequence).

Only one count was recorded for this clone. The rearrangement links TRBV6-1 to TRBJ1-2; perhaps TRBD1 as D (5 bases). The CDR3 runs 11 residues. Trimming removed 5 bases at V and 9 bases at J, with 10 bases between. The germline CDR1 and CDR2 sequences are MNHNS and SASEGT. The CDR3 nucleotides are TGTGCCAGCAGTAAACAGGAGCGCTACACCTTC. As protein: CASSKQERYTF.

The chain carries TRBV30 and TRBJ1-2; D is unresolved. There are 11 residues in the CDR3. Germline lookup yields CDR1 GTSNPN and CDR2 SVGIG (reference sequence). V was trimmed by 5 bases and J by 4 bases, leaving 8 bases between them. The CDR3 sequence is CAWSTVYGYTF. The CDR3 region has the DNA TGTGCCTGGTCCACAGTCTATGGCTACACCTTC.

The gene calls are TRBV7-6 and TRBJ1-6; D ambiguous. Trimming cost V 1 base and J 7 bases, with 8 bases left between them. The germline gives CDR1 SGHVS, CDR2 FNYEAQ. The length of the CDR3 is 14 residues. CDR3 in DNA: TGTGCCAGCAGCTTAGGGAGCGAAAATTCACCCCTCCACTTT. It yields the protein CASSLGSENSPLHF.

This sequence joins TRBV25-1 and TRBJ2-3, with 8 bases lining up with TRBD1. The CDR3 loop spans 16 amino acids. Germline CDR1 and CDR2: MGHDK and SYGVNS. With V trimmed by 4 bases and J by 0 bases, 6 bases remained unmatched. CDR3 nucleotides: TGTGCCAGCAGTGGATATAGACAGGGGAGCACAGATACGCAGTATTTT. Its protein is CASSGYRQGSTDTQYF.

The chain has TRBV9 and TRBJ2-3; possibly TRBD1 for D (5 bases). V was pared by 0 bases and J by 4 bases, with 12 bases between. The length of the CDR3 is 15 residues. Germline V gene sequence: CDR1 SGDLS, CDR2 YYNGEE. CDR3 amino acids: CASSVEVRGADTQYF. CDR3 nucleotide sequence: TGTGCCAGCAGCGTAGAGGTTAGGGGCGCAGATACGCAGTATTTT.

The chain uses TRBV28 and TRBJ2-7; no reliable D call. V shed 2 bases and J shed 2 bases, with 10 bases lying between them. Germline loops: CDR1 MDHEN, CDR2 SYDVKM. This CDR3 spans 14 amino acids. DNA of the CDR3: TGTGCCAGCAGTTTAGGTCGTAACACCTACGAGCAGTACTTC. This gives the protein CASSLGRNTYEQYF.

CDR3 loop: CASSEGSGGHRETQYF. CDR3 coding DNA: TGTGCCAGCAGTGAGGGGTCGGGAGGGCATCGGGAGACCCAGTACTTC. The chain couples TRBV6-1 to TRBJ2-5; TRBD2 agrees at 8 bases. Trimming cost V 3 bases and J 5 bases; bases outside gene matches: 11. This CDR3 contains 16 residues. CDR1 is MNHNS and CDR2 is SASEGT in the germline V gene.

This CDR3 reads CASSLEGGGPGEQYF. CDR3 bases: TGCGCCAGCAGCTTGGAGGGCGGGGGGCCGGGGGAGCAGTACTTC. This rearrangement joins TRBV5-1 to TRBJ2-7; 8 bases line up with TRBD2. The CDR3 has 15 amino acids. Germline V gene sequence: CDR1 SGHRS, CDR2 YFSETQ. The V segment lost 0 bases and the J segment 7 bases; nucleotides outside the gene matches: 9.

CDR3 nucleotides: TGTGCCATCTCGGGGCCTTTACTGGCCCACGAGCAGTACTTC. This gives the protein CAISGPLLAHEQYF. This sequence joins TRBV10-3 and TRBJ2-7, with D perhaps TRBD1 or TRBD2 (5 bases each). Per the germline V gene, CDR1 is ENHRY and CDR2 is SYGVKD. The germline V and J ends were trimmed by 8 bases and 5 bases, with 19 bases remaining between them. This CDR3 contains 14 residues.

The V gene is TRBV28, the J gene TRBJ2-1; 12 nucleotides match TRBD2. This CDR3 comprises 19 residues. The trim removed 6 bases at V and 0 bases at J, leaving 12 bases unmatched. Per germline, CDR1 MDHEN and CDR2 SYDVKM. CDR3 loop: CASSSPGLAGASSYNEQFF. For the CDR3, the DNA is TGTGCCAGCAGCTCCCCGGGACTAGCGGGTGCCTCCTCCTACAATGAGCAGTTCTTC.

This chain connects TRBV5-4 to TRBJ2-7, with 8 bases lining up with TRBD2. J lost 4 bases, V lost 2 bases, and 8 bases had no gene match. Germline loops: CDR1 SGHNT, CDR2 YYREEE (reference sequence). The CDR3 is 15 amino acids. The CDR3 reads CASSFVGTSKYEQYF. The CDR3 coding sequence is TGTGCCAGCAGCTTTGTCGGGACTAGTAAATACGAGCAGTACTTC.